The sequence of this TCR beta chain was determined in a study of blood T cell repertoires in COVID-19. At the level of the study: Whether acute or convalescent, the COVID-19 samples came from the United States, Italy and Spain. Sources were T cells, B-cell-depleted T cells, or PBMCs; the material itself was cDNA or gDNA.

Clones were read by immunoSEQ multiplex PCR, and TCRdb kept only the in-frame ones, dropping some. The data contain about 180,000 clones, 89% of them singletons. This receptor was obtained from a man aged 18 to 29 who had recovered from COVID-19. The sequencing input was peripheral blood.

This chain's CDR3 is CASSASYSGREETQYF. In DNA form, the CDR3 reads TGTGCCAGCAGCGCTTCTTATAGCGGGAGAGAGGAGACCCAGTACTTC. This chain joins TRBV9 and TRBJ2-5; 9 bases agree with TRBD2. V shed 3 bases and J 5 bases; nucleotides not matched to a gene: 11. The CDR3 covers 16 residues. Germline V gene data show CDR1 as SGDLS and CDR2 as YYNGEE.